This T cell receptor beta chain was recovered during a study of CD8 T cells in ankylosing spondylitis. This clonotype was observed at least ten times. Antigen unknown. The study, taken as a whole, reports: Seemingly characteristic of ankylosing spondylitis blood was a TCR beta motif consisting of about 8 highly homologous variants.

The CDR3 length is 16 residues. V shed 2 bases and J 6 bases; nucleotides not matched to a gene: 8. CDR1 and CDR2 from the germline V gene are MNHEY and SMNVEV (reference sequence). The TCR beta libraries were generated through quantitative 5'-RACE incorporating molecular barcodes. TCRdb redid the calling of the 5' RACE reads with MiXCR, one entry per CDR3 protein. The repertoire holds about 500,000 distinct CDR3 sequences, with 5.3% as singletons. V and J are TRBV27 and TRBJ2-3; 10 bases agree with TRBD2. What was sequenced was blood, either unsorted or a sorted T cell fraction (not recorded which). This TCR was sampled from a male donor with ankylosing spondylitis. The CDR3 sequence is CASSLSGGAFGDTQYF. Here the CDR3 DNA reads TGTGCCAGCAGTTTAAGCGGGGGGGCCTTTGGGGATACGCAGTATTTT.